This is a list of T cell receptor beta chains from one sample in a study of blood T cells in healthy people across ages. TCRdb processed the 5' RACE reads anew with MiXCR; each CDR3 protein has one entry. The profile shows about 1.7 million distinct CDR3 sequences, 25% to 30% of them singletons. Sequenced input: blood. All receptors derive from a woman in her twenties or thirties in good health. The CDR3 runs from the conserved cysteine through the conserved F or W. A D gene is named only where the DNA matches it firmly. Clone size is shown for a subset of rows, as once, few, many or a class of expanded clone.

J: TRBJ2-3; D: -; V: TRBV12-3/TRBV12-4; size: few; CDR3: CASSSPGQGVDTQYF; DNA: TGTGCCAGCAGTTCACCGGGACAAGGGGTCGATACGCAGTATTTT
J: TRBJ2-7; D: -; V: TRBV20-1; size: few; CDR3: CSAFSNQGYEQYF; DNA: TGCAGTGCTTTCTCCAATCAGGGTTACGAGCAGTACTTC
J: TRBJ1-2; D: -; V: TRBV15; size: many; CDR3: CATSRVLPGYYGYTF; DNA: TGTGCCACCAGCAGAGTTCTTCCAGGGTACTATGGCTACACCTTC
J: TRBJ2-4; D: TRBD1; V: TRBV5-1; size: few; CDR3: CASSTTGGQNIQYF; DNA: TGCGCCAGCAGCACCACAGGGGGCCAAAACATTCAGTACTTC
J: TRBJ1-5; D: -; V: TRBV3-1; size: many; CDR3: CASSQAYSNQPQHF; DNA: TGTGCCAGCAGCCAAGCCTATAGCAATCAGCCCCAGCATTTT
J: TRBJ1-4; D: -; V: TRBV6-1; size: many; CDR3: CASSDRGEKLFF; DNA: TGTGCCAGCAGCGACAGAGGGGAAAAACTGTTTTTT
J: TRBJ2-7; D: TRBD1; V: TRBV7-9; size: many; CDR3: CASSLTGANEQYF; DNA: TGCGCCAGCAGCTTAACAGGGGCAAACGAGCAGTACTTC
J: TRBJ2-3; D: TRBD2; V: TRBV2; size: few; CDR3: CASSLGLAGGNTQYF; DNA: TGTGCCAGCAGTCTCGGACTAGCGGGAGGGAATACGCAGTATTTT
J: TRBJ2-3; D: TRBD2; V: TRBV5-1; size: -; CDR3: CASSLPLAGTTDTQYF; DNA: TGCGCCAGCAGCTTACCACTAGCGGGAACCACAGATACGCAGTATTTT
J: TRBJ2-7; D: TRBD2; V: TRBV7-9; size: many; CDR3: CATHPVAGDSYEQYF; DNA: TGTGCCACTCATCCTGTAGCGGGAGACTCCTACGAGCAGTACTTC
J: TRBJ1-5; D: -; V: TRBV20-1; size: -; CDR3: CSARGGESQPQHF; DNA: TGCAGTGCTAGAGGGGGGGAATCTCAGCCCCAGCATTTT
J: TRBJ2-7; D: TRBD2; V: TRBV4-1; size: many; CDR3: CASSQATGTTSYEQYF; DNA: TGCGCCAGCAGCCAAGCAACCGGGACTACCTCCTACGAGCAGTACTTC
J: TRBJ2-5; D: -; V: TRBV2; size: few; CDR3: CASNRNSPETQYF; DNA: TGTGCCAGCAATCGGAACTCCCCGGAGACCCAGTACTTC
J: TRBJ1-1; D: -; V: TRBV7-2; size: many; CDR3: CASSLSVSNTEAFF; DNA: TGTGCCAGCAGCTTATCTGTTTCGAACACTGAAGCTTTCTTT
J: TRBJ2-2; D: -; V: TRBV18; size: -; CDR3: CASSKLGGANTGELFF; DNA: TGTGCCAGCTCAAAGTTGGGGGGCGCGAACACCGGGGAGCTGTTTTTT
J: TRBJ2-3; D: TRBD1; V: TRBV20-1; size: few; CDR3: CSARTGGYTDTQYF; DNA: TGCAGTGCTAGGACAGGGGGTTACACAGATACGCAGTATTTT
J: TRBJ2-1; D: -; V: TRBV7-2; size: few; CDR3: CASSSRAGFRGALSEQFF; DNA: TGTGCCAGCAGCTCCCGGGCGGGGTTTCGGGGGGCGCTCAGTGAGCAGTTCTTC
J: TRBJ2-2; D: -; V: TRBV6-5; size: -; CDR3: CASSRGLLNTGELFF; DNA: TGTGCCAGCAGTCGGGGACTCCTGAACACCGGGGAGCTGTTTTTT
J: TRBJ1-2; D: TRBD1; V: TRBV3-1; size: many; CDR3: CASSSSRGTNYGYTF; DNA: TGTGCCAGCAGCTCATCCAGGGGGACTAACTATGGCTACACCTTC
J: TRBJ2-5; D: -; V: TRBV5-5; size: -; CDR3: CASSPGGFRETQYF; DNA: TGTGCCAGCAGCCCCGGAGGGTTTCGAGAGACCCAGTACTTC